This is a list of T cell receptor beta chains from one sample in a study of OX40 agonist ivuxolimab in advanced cancers. TCRdb's copy holds only in-frame clones and misses some; the assay was immunoSEQ multiplex PCR. The table shows under 80,000 clones, with roughly 90% occurring only once. The sample consisted of CD4+ or CD8+ T cells sorted from blood, taken in a trial of the OX40 agonist ivuxolimab. These receptors originate from an adult with an advanced solid tumor such as melanoma, head and neck, liver or kidney cancer. Each CDR3 is given with its conserved first and last residue. The order of the fields is J gene, D gene, V gene, clone size, CDR3 DNA, CDR3 protein. The D gene is left open where the match is weak. Some rows mark clone size as missing; the rest say once, few, many or name a class of expanded clone.

J: TRBJ2-5
D: TRBD2
V: TRBV7-6
size: -
DNA: TGTGCCAGCAGCTTAGATCCTAGCGGGGAGACCCAGTACTTC
CDR3: CASSLDPSGETQYF

J: TRBJ2-7
D: -
V: TRBV7-2
size: -
DNA: TGTGCCAGCAGCTTAGGGACGGAGACCCCGACCTACGAGCAGTACTTC
CDR3: CASSLGTETPTYEQYF

J: TRBJ2-3
D: TRBD1
V: TRBV6-5
size: -
DNA: TGTGCCAGCAGTTACGGACAGGGGATCACAGATACGCAGTATTTT
CDR3: CASSYGQGITDTQYF

J: TRBJ2-5
D: -
V: TRBV19
size: -
DNA: TGTGCCAGTAGTAACCGGGTCCAGAGGCAAGAGACCCAGTACTTC
CDR3: CASSNRVQRQETQYF

J: TRBJ2-7
D: -
V: TRBV2
size: -
DNA: TGTGCCAGCAGTAAGGGTGGCTACGAGCAGTACTTC
CDR3: CASSKGGYEQYF

J: TRBJ2-2
D: -
V: TRBV27
size: few
DNA: TGTGCCAGCAGTTTCTTATCCAGCAACACCGGGGAGCTGTTTTTT
CDR3: CASSFLSSNTGELFF

J: TRBJ2-1
D: -
V: TRBV19
size: -
DNA: TGTGCCAGTAGTACCCCTAAATCGGGGAACCAAGGCAATGAGCAGTTCTTC
CDR3: CASSTPKSGNQGNEQFF

J: TRBJ1-4
D: -
V: TRBV6-5
size: -
DNA: TGTGCCAGCAGTTACTCGGGTAGTTCTGGTGAAAAACTGTTTTTT
CDR3: CASSYSGSSGEKLFF

J: TRBJ2-7
D: -
V: TRBV5-1
size: -
DNA: TGCGCCAGCAGCTTGGCGGGGGACACCAGAACCTACGAGCAGTACTTC
CDR3: CASSLAGDTRTYEQYF

J: TRBJ2-2
D: -
V: TRBV5-1
size: -
DNA: TGCGCCAGCAGCACAGGGACAAGCACCGGGGAGCTGTTTTTT
CDR3: CASSTGTSTGELFF

J: TRBJ2-7
D: TRBD1
V: TRBV27
size: -
DNA: TGTGCCAGCAGTCGGGACAGTCTCTCCTACGAGCAGTACTTC
CDR3: CASSRDSLSYEQYF

J: TRBJ2-2
D: -
V: TRBV6-1
size: few
DNA: TGTGCCAGCAGCCCCAGGGAAGTGAACACCGGGGAGCTGTTTTTT
CDR3: CASSPREVNTGELFF

J: TRBJ1-1
D: TRBD1
V: TRBV5-1
size: -
DNA: TGCGCCAGCGCCTTAGGGACAGGGGTCATGAGGGGGACTGAAGCTTTCTTT
CDR3: CASALGTGVMRGTEAFF

J: TRBJ1-1
D: TRBD1
V: TRBV11-1
size: -
DNA: TGTGCCAGCAGCTACGGACAGGGATCCACTGAAGCTTTCTTT
CDR3: CASSYGQGSTEAFF

J: TRBJ2-7
D: TRBD2
V: TRBV15
size: -
DNA: TGTGCCACCAGCAGAGATAGCGGGTCCCTTGGGGAGCAGTACTTC
CDR3: CATSRDSGSLGEQYF

J: TRBJ2-2
D: TRBD1
V: TRBV9
size: few
DNA: TGTGCCAGCAGCGTAAACCCCGTCACAGGGGGCTCCGGGGAGCTGTTTTTT
CDR3: CASSVNPVTGGSGELFF

J: TRBJ2-3
D: -
V: TRBV6-4
size: -
DNA: TGTGCCAGCAGGCCGACAGTGGGCACAGATACGCAGTATTTT
CDR3: CASRPTVGTDTQYF

J: TRBJ1-1
D: -
V: TRBV30
size: few
DNA: TGTGCCTGGAGTCCGTATATGAACACTGAAGCTTTCTTT
CDR3: CAWSPYMNTEAFF

J: TRBJ1-1
D: -
V: TRBV6-6
size: -
DNA: TGTGCCAGCCAAACGACAGAGAACACTGAAGCTTTCTTT
CDR3: CASQTTENTEAFF

J: TRBJ1-1
D: -
V: TRBV28
size: once
DNA: TGTGCCAGCAGTTTGAGGCACGAAGCTTTCTTT
CDR3: CASSLRHEAFF

J: TRBJ2-5
D: -
V: TRBV5-1
size: -
DNA: TGCGCCAGCAGCTTCCGGGCTACGGCCGAGGAGACCCAGTACTTC
CDR3: CASSFRATAEETQYF

J: TRBJ1-1
D: TRBD1
V: TRBV5-4
size: few
DNA: TGTGCCAGCAGCCCTGGAGGGGGCACCCGTTTTGAAGCTTTCTTT
CDR3: CASSPGGGTRFEAFF

J: TRBJ1-5
D: -
V: TRBV6-6
size: -
DNA: TGTGCCGGGGGGGCTGGCAATCAGCCCCAGCATTTT
CDR3: CAGGAGNQPQHF

J: TRBJ1-6
D: -
V: TRBV6-5
size: -
DNA: TGTGCCAGCACCGAAGGGGGGTATAATTCACCCCTCCACTTT
CDR3: CASTEGGYNSPLHF

J: TRBJ2-4
D: -
V: TRBV30
size: -
DNA: TGTGCCTGGAGTGTCAAAAACATTCAGTACTTC
CDR3: CAWSVKNIQYF

J: TRBJ1-4
D: -
V: TRBV25-1
size: once
DNA: TGTGCCAGCAGCGGGAACTCCCTGGGTGAAAAACTGTTTTTT
CDR3: CASSGNSLGEKLFF

J: TRBJ2-7
D: -
V: TRBV11-1
size: -
DNA: TGTGCCAGCAGTGCTTGGGGGAAAGGGGACGAGCAGTACTTC
CDR3: CASSAWGKGDEQYF

J: TRBJ2-5
D: TRBD2
V: TRBV7-9
size: -
DNA: TGTGCCAGCAGCTTAAAGGGCGGGAGGGCCGGCCAAGAGACCCAGTACTTC
CDR3: CASSLKGGRAGQETQYF

J: TRBJ2-5
D: -
V: TRBV29-1
size: once
DNA: TGCAGCGTTGAAGAGACCCAGTACTTC
CDR3: CSVEETQYF

J: TRBJ1-5
D: -
V: TRBV19
size: -
DNA: TGTGCCAGTAGTCGACGGGAGCTGGGCAATCAGCCCCAGCATTTT
CDR3: CASSRRELGNQPQHF

J: TRBJ2-3
D: -
V: TRBV7-3
size: few
DNA: TGTGCCAGCAGCTCGGGGGAGGACACAGATACGCAGTATTTT
CDR3: CASSSGEDTDTQYF

J: TRBJ2-7
D: TRBD1
V: TRBV6-1
size: -
DNA: TGTGCCAGCAGTGATGGGGGATCGGGACAGACACTATCCTACGAGCAGTACTTC
CDR3: CASSDGGSGQTLSYEQYF

J: TRBJ2-7
D: -
V: TRBV28
size: -
DNA: TGTGCCAGCAGTCTCGGAGGAGGCGGGAAGCGATCCGAGCAGTACTTC
CDR3: CASSLGGGGKRSEQYF

J: TRBJ1-2
D: TRBD1
V: TRBV5-4
size: -
DNA: TGTGCCAGCAGCTCTCGACAGGGGCTTGGGTATGGCTACACCTTC
CDR3: CASSSRQGLGYGYTF

J: TRBJ2-1
D: -
V: TRBV21-1
size: -
DNA: TGTGCCAGCAGCAAAGTCGGGGACAGGGATGAAAATGAGCAGTTCTTC
CDR3: CASSKVGDRDENEQFF

J: TRBJ2-5
D: TRBD2
V: TRBV7-2
size: -
DNA: TGTGCCAGTTCTAGCGGGGAGGCCCAGTACTTC
CDR3: CASSSGEAQYF

J: TRBJ1-1
D: -
V: TRBV9
size: -
DNA: TGTGCCAGCAGCGGACGGACAGCGAACACTGAAGCTTTCTTT
CDR3: CASSGRTANTEAFF

J: TRBJ1-2
D: -
V: TRBV19
size: once
DNA: TGTGCCAGTAGTATTAAGGACTATGGCTACACCTTC
CDR3: CASSIKDYGYTF

J: TRBJ1-5
D: -
V: TRBV19
size: -
DNA: TGTGCCAGTAGTATAAGAGGGCAGAATCAGCCCCAGCATTTT
CDR3: CASSIRGQNQPQHF

J: TRBJ2-7
D: TRBD1
V: TRBV5-5
size: -
DNA: TGTGCCAGCAGCAAGGGGACAGGGATCTCCTACGAGCAGTACTTC
CDR3: CASSKGTGISYEQYF